Listed below are T cell receptor beta chains from one sample, sequenced in a study of somatic mutations in cytotoxic T cells in rheumatoid arthritis. This table comes from immunoSEQ multiplex PCR, and its TCRdb copy is limited to in-frame clones, with some not included. The profile shows some 8,700 clones, about 74% of them singletons. Specimen: CD8+ T cells sorted from blood. The receptors shown here come from an adult with rheumatoid arthritis. Both conserved end residues are part of each CDR3. A D gene is named only where the DNA matches it firmly. Not every row has a clone size; where given, it reads once, few, many or a size class.

clone_size j_call v_call d_call cdr3_nt cdr3_aa
- TRBJ2-7 TRBV28 - TGTGCCAGCAGTGACAGCCACGAGCAGTACTTC CASSDSHEQYF
- TRBJ2-5 TRBV28 TRBD1 TGTGCCAGCAGTTCCACGGGGACAGTCCAAGAGACCCAGTACTTC CASSSTGTVQETQYF
once TRBJ2-2 TRBV7-8 - TGTGCCAGCAGCCAGGACCCTTATGTAAACACCGGGGAGCTGTTTTTT CASSQDPYVNTGELFF
few TRBJ1-6 TRBV6-8 - TGTGCCAGCAGTTACAGCGGGGCCCACCCCTATAATTCACCCCTCCACTTT CASSYSGAHPYNSPLHF
few TRBJ2-1 TRBV5-5 TRBD2 TGTGCCAGCAGCGTAACTAGCGGGAGAGGCAATGAGCAGTTCTTC CASSVTSGRGNEQFF
medium-sized TRBJ2-7 TRBV5-6 TRBD1 TGTGCCAGCAGCACCGGACAGGGGCCCGAGCAGTACTTC CASSTGQGPEQYF
- TRBJ2-7 TRBV14 TRBD2 TGTGCCAGCAGCCATTTTCCGGGACTAGCGGGGATCTACGAGCAGTACTTC CASSHFPGLAGIYEQYF
once TRBJ2-4 TRBV11-2 TRBD1 TGTGCCAGCAGCCGGACAGGATCAGCCAAAAACATTCAGTACTTC CASSRTGSAKNIQYF
- TRBJ2-1 TRBV7-6 - TGTGCCAGCAGCTCGGGACTCCCAGAGCAGTTCTTC CASSSGLPEQFF
few TRBJ1-5 TRBV7-9 - TGTGCCAGCAGCTTAGGAGCGGGGAAGCCCCAGCATTTT CASSLGAGKPQHF
- TRBJ1-5 TRBV4-2 - TGTGCCAGCAGCCAAGATAGGGGTCAGCCCCAGCATTTT CASSQDRGQPQHF
few TRBJ1-6 TRBV7-8 - TGTGCCAGCAGCTCTGTGGACAGCGCCTATTCACCCCTCCACTTT CASSSVDSAYSPLHF
medium-sized TRBJ2-7 TRBV4-1 TRBD2 TGCGCCAGCAGCCAAGCAGAAGCGGGGCGTATCTCCTACGAGCAGTACTTC CASSQAEAGRISYEQYF
- TRBJ2-2 TRBV4-3 - TGCGCCAGCAGCCAAGCGCCCTACACCGGGGAGCTGTTTTTT CASSQAPYTGELFF
- TRBJ1-5 TRBV19 TRBD1 TGTGCCAGTAATCAGGGGGCGGTTCAGCCCCAGCATTTT CASNQGAVQPQHF
- TRBJ2-7 TRBV25-1 - TGTGCCAGCAGTGAGAGTACAGGTTCGTACGAGCAGTACTTC CASSESTGSYEQYF
- TRBJ2-7 TRBV27 TRBD1 TGTGCCAGCAGTTTAAATGTCGTCCAGGGGGTTAATGAGCAGTACTTC CASSLNVVQGVNEQYF
once TRBJ2-3 TRBV28 - TGTGCCAGCAGTTTATGGACACGAACAACAGATACGCAGTATTTT CASSLWTRTTDTQYF
- TRBJ1-5 TRBV7-2 - TGTGCCAGCAGTCCGACAGGTTCTAGCAATCAGCCCCAGCATTTT CASSPTGSSNQPQHF
- TRBJ2-1 TRBV27 TRBD2 TGTGCCAGCAGTTTAAGTCTAGCGGGAGAAAATGAGCAGTTCTTC CASSLSLAGENEQFF
- TRBJ2-1 TRBV29-1 - TGCAGCGTTTTCGAAGGATCCTACAATGAGCAGTTCTTC CSVFEGSYNEQFF
few TRBJ1-2 TRBV5-1 - TGCGCCAGCAGCGCGGGGGACCTCTATGGCTACACCTTC CASSAGDLYGYTF
- TRBJ1-1 TRBV11-1 - TGTGCTTCTAACAGGGAGGGAGAAGCTTTCTTT CASNREGEAFF
- TRBJ1-6 TRBV30 - TGTGCCTGGAGTGTACTTGGCCTCTCCTATAATTCACCCCTCCACTTT CAWSVLGLSYNSPLHF
- TRBJ2-7 TRBV4-3 - TGCGCCAGCAGCCAAGATCTTATGGCCTACGAGCAGTACTTC CASSQDLMAYEQYF
- TRBJ2-3 TRBV9 TRBD2 TGTGCCAGCAGCGTAACGGGAGGGCCATCCCAAACAGATACGCAGTATTTT CASSVTGGPSQTDTQYF
few TRBJ2-7 TRBV27 TRBD1 TGTGCCAGCAGTCCCGGACAGGGGGAGGCCTACGAGCAGTACTTC CASSPGQGEAYEQYF
- TRBJ1-5 TRBV18 - TGTGCCAGCTCACGGTGGGGGCGCGGACAGCCCCAGCATTTT CASSRWGRGQPQHF
- TRBJ2-3 TRBV28 - TGTGCCAGCAGTTCCCCCGCCAGCACAGATACGCAGTATTTT CASSSPASTDTQYF
- TRBJ1-5 TRBV12-5 TRBD1 TGTGCTAGTGCCTTCGGCGGGACAGGTTCACGGAGCCAGCATTTT CASAFGGTGSRSQHF
few TRBJ1-5 TRBV10-3 TRBD1 TGTGCCATCGGGACAGGAGATAGCAATCAGCCCCAGCATTTT CAIGTGDSNQPQHF
- TRBJ2-1 TRBV4-3 TRBD1 TGCGCCAGCAGCCAAGATGGCACAGGGGAGTCGCAGTTCTTC CASSQDGTGESQFF
- TRBJ2-5 TRBV6-1 TRBD1 TGTGCCAGCAGCCTCAGGGGGAGCGGCCAAGAGACCCAGTACTTC CASSLRGSGQETQYF
- TRBJ2-1 TRBV4-2 - TGTGCCAGCAGCCATATAAATGAGCAGTTCTTC CASSHINEQFF
- TRBJ2-3 TRBV19 - TGTGCGTCATCATTTAGCGGCCGCACAGATACGCAGTATTTT CASSFSGRTDTQYF
- TRBJ2-5 TRBV15 - TGTGCCACTACCGGGGAAACCGCCTTACAAGAGACCCAGTACTTC CATTGETALQETQYF
- TRBJ2-1 TRBV27 - TGTGCCAGCAGCTCAGGGTCCTACAATGAGCAGTTCTTC CASSSGSYNEQFF
- TRBJ2-1 TRBV6-1 TRBD2 TGTGCCAGCAGTGATTCTGGCGGGGGTTACAATGAGCAGTTCTTC CASSDSGGGYNEQFF
- TRBJ2-7 TRBV29-1 - TGCAGCGTCCAGACTAATGGCGAGCAGTACTTC CSVQTNGEQYF
large TRBJ1-5 TRBV10-3 - TGTGCCACACACACAGGAGATAGCAATCAGCCCCAGCATTTT CATHTGDSNQPQHF
few TRBJ2-1 TRBV28 - TGTGCCAGCAGTTTAGTGGCAGGGATCTACAATGAGCAGTTCTTC CASSLVAGIYNEQFF
few TRBJ1-1 TRBV28 - TGTGCCAGCACCCGATGGGCAGCTGAAGCTTTCTTT CASTRWAAEAFF